This T cell receptor (beta chain) was sequenced for a study of shared T cell receptors in the human thymus. TCRdb keeps only in-frame clones here, not all; method: immunoSEQ multiplex PCR. The sample includes hundreds of thousands of clones, approximately 89% of them seen just once. These sequences were also reported in another study, on human thymus T cells. That report notes: Donor material was obtained from healthy Finnish infants undergoing corrective surgery for congenital heart defects. Corrective heart surgery yielded the resections from which the thymus tissue came. Thymic and blood repertoires showed apparently biased V and J gene usage. Related studies found that unrelated individuals share highly overlapping thymic repertoires.

This clonotype was sampled from a boy younger than two with a congenital heart defect. The sample was thymocytes.

CDR3 sequence (DNA): TGTGCCATCAGTGAGAATGGAGGGTCTGGGTTCTATGAGCAGTTCTTC. Translation: CAISENGGSGFYEQFF. The rearrangement joins TRBV10-3 to TRBJ2-1; D may be TRBD2 (6 bases). V gave up 2 bases and J gave up 8 bases, with 19 bases separating them. Germline V gene sequence: CDR1 ENHRY, CDR2 SYGVKD. There are 16 residues in the CDR3.